One and the same sample provided the 3 T cell receptor beta chains below, sequenced in a study of T-cell reconstitution after alpha-beta-depleted transplantation in children. Molecular barcoding with unique molecular identifiers was used for the TCRbeta library. TCRdb processed the PCR reads anew with MiXCR; each CDR3 protein has one entry. The repertoire holds some 300,000 distinct CDR3 sequences, with roughly a tenth as singletons. Material: PBMCs, obtained before TCRalphabeta/CD19-depleted stem cell transplant. Receptor source: a boy in the first two years of life with acute myeloid leukemia, due to receive a stem cell transplant.

The V gene is TRBV19, the J gene TRBJ2-7; 10 bases map to TRBD2. This CDR3 is built from 19 residues. CDR1 and CDR2 (germline): LNHDA, SQIVND (reference sequence). With V trimmed by 4 bases and J by 4 bases, 19 bases remained unmatched. CDR3 nucleotide sequence: TGTGCCAGTAGTACCTATAGTACCCTCCGGCTAGCGGGAGCATACGAGCAGTACTTC. Residues: CASSTYSTLRLAGAYEQYF. The full variable domain, completed using reference TRBV19 and TRBJ2-7, is DGGITQSPKYLFRKEGQNVTLSCEQNLNHDAMYWYRQDPGQGLRLIYYSQIVNDFQKGDIAEGYSVSREKKESFPLTVTSAQKNPTAFYLCASSTYSTLRLAGAYEQYFGPGTRLTVT.

The chain recombines TRBV3-1 with TRBJ2-7; D not resolved. CDR1 is LGHDT and CDR2 is YNNKEL in the germline V gene (reference sequence). The CDR3 sequence is 14 residues long. Trimming shortened V by 1 base and J by 3 bases, and 10 bases separated the two germline ends. The CDR3 region has the DNA TGTGCCAGCAGCCAAGCGTTTTCGGGCTACGAGCAGTACTTC. Amino acids: CASSQAFSGYEQYF.

The J gene is TRBJ1-1, the V gene TRBV3-1; D gene uncertain. V lost 2 bases and J lost 0, with 19 bases in between. CDR1 and CDR2 (germline): LGHDT, YNNKEL (reference sequence). This CDR3 spans 18 amino acids. The CDR3 DNA is TGTGCCAGCAGCCAATTTTCGGGCCGCAGGCGACTGAACACTGAAGCTTTCTTT. Its protein is CASSQFSGRRRLNTEAFF.